This T cell receptor beta chain was observed in a study of cytomegalovirus exposure and HLA in healthy donors. The PCR employed 60 Vbeta primers together with 13 Jbeta primers. TCRdb's copy holds only in-frame clones and misses some; the assay was immunoSEQ multiplex PCR. The sample has 150,000 to 200,000 clones; roughly 10% are singletons. The CDR3 has 15 amino acids. Germline V lookup: CDR1 MNHNS, CDR2 SASEGT. V lost 4 bases, J lost 6 bases, and 9 bases stayed unmatched. The sequenced material came from PBMCs. This receptor was obtained from a woman in her twenties or thirties in good health and CMV-seropositive. The chain is built from TRBV6-1 and TRBJ2-7; 10 bases map to TRBD2. CDR3 DNA sequence: TGTGCCAGCAGTGTTCTAGCGGGAGTTATCAGCGAGCAGTACTTC. Translated: CASSVLAGVISEQYF.